These T cell receptor beta chains were read from a single sample in a study of PD-1 blockade in classical Hodgkin lymphoma. Produced via immunoSEQ multiplex PCR; TCRdb's table is partial and in-frame only. Of about 30,000 clones listed, approximately 80% are singletons. This specimen consisted of peripheral blood mononuclear cells (PBMCs), obtained before the second cycle of nivolumab. The receptors here all came from a human donor with classical Hodgkin lymphoma. Each CDR3 is given with its conserved first and last residue. A D gene is named only where the DNA matches it firmly. For some rows the clone size is stated as once, few or many, or as a class when expanded; others skip it.

clone_size,j_call,d_call,v_call,cdr3_aa,cdr3_nt
-,TRBJ2-1,-,TRBV28,CAVGNNEQFF,TGTGCGGTAGGGAACAATGAGCAGTTCTTC
-,TRBJ2-3,-,TRBV11-3,CASSKGASGGTDTQYF,TGTGCCAGCAGCAAGGGGGCTAGCGGTGGCACAGATACGCAGTATTTT
once,TRBJ2-5,-,TRBV5-1,CASSLDPTATQYF,TGCGCCAGCAGCTTGGACCCGACGGCGACCCAGTACTTC
-,TRBJ2-3,-,TRBV7-3,CASSIMGRASTDTQYF,TGTGCCAGCAGCATTATGGGACGAGCTAGCACAGATACGCAGTATTTT
-,TRBJ1-2,TRBD1,TRBV19,CATTGGGPYGYTF,TGTGCCACCACAGGGGGGGGGCCCTATGGCTACACCTTC
-,TRBJ1-5,TRBD1,TRBV19,CASRQGVRPQHF,TGTGCCAGTCGACAGGGAGTGCGGCCCCAGCATTTT
-,TRBJ2-5,-,TRBV18,CASSPLDETQYF,TGTGCCAGCTCACCACTGGACGAGACCCAGTACTTC
-,TRBJ2-3,-,TRBV27,CASRSLYAGLGTDTQYF,TGTGCCAGCAGGAGTTTATATGCGGGTTTGGGCACAGATACGCAGTATTTT
-,TRBJ2-7,-,TRBV6-1,CASSTDGDEQYF,TGTGCCAGCAGTACCGACGGGGACGAGCAGTACTTC
-,TRBJ1-1,-,TRBV2,CASSEVGATSGTEAFF,TGTGCCAGCAGTGAAGTCGGGGCTACGTCAGGTACTGAAGCTTTCTTT
-,TRBJ1-1,-,TRBV7-7,CASSLVITGPTEAFF,TGTGCTAGCAGCTTAGTAATAACAGGTCCCACTGAAGCTTTCTTT
-,TRBJ1-1,TRBD1,TRBV4-3,CASSQDLPGTVPNTEAFF,TGCGCCAGCAGCCAGGACCTTCCCGGGACAGTTCCGAACACTGAAGCTTTCTTT
-,TRBJ2-1,-,TRBV2,CASSDLALEQFF,TGTGCCAGCAGTGATCTGGCTCTCGAGCAGTTCTTC
-,TRBJ1-3,-,TRBV7-3,CASSQGHSGNTIYF,TGTGCCAGCAGCCAGGGCCACTCTGGAAACACCATATATTTT
-,TRBJ1-6,TRBD1,TRBV2,CASSEWDRDSPLHF,TGTGCCAGCAGTGAATGGGACAGAGATTCACCCCTCCACTTT
-,TRBJ2-5,-,TRBV28,CASSFGGTQETQYF,TGTGCCAGCAGTTTCGGTGGAACTCAAGAGACCCAGTACTTC
-,TRBJ2-7,-,TRBV6-4,CASTPPYEQYF,TGTGCCAGCACCCCGCCATACGAGCAGTACTTC
-,TRBJ2-5,-,TRBV7-2,CASSLVGSDRRQTQYF,TGTGCCAGCAGCTTAGTTGGGAGCGACCGGAGGCAGACCCAGTACTTC
-,TRBJ1-2,-,TRBV28,CAIKGVSYGYTF,TGTGCCATTAAGGGGGTGAGCTATGGCTACACCTTC
-,TRBJ2-1,-,TRBV7-9,CASSLTYPAHNEQFF,TGTGCCAGCAGCTTAACGTACCCGGCCCACAATGAGCAGTTCTTC
-,TRBJ1-1,-,TRBV19,CASSRRELNTEAFF,TGTGCCAGTAGCCGGCGAGAATTGAACACTGAAGCTTTCTTT
-,TRBJ1-5,-,TRBV27,CASSTRPGRQPQHF,TGTGCCAGCAGTACCCGACCCGGACGGCAGCCCCAGCATTTT
-,TRBJ2-4,-,TRBV6-4,CANGGHGAAKNIQYF,TGTGCCAATGGTGGACATGGGGCTGCCAAAAACATTCAGTACTTC
few,TRBJ1-5,-,TRBV4-3,CASSQDKGGWQPQHF,TGCGCCAGCAGCCAAGATAAGGGAGGATGGCAGCCCCAGCATTTT
-,TRBJ1-5,-,TRBV2,CASSGRNSNQPQHF,TGTGCCAGCAGTGGACGTAATAGCAATCAGCCCCAGCATTTT
-,TRBJ1-4,-,TRBV7-9,CASSFRGDGEKLFF,TGTGCCAGCAGCTTTCGAGGGGATGGTGAAAAACTGTTTTTT
-,TRBJ1-2,TRBD1,TRBV6-1,CASSEGTGGLRGYTF,TGTGCCAGCAGTGAAGGTACAGGGGGTTTGCGTGGCTACACCTTC
-,TRBJ2-1,-,TRBV4-1,CASSQDVGLSEQFF,TGCGCCAGCAGCCAAGATGTGGGCCTATCTGAGCAGTTCTTC
-,TRBJ1-6,TRBD1,TRBV19,CASSPGQGSPLHF,TGTGCCAGTTCCCCGGGACAGGGTTCACCCCTCCACTTT
-,TRBJ2-2,-,TRBV7-9,CASSLAGNTGELFF,TGTGCCAGCAGCTTGGCAGGAAACACCGGGGAGCTGTTTTTT
-,TRBJ2-7,-,TRBV5-1,CASSLEAGTAYEQYF,TGCGCCAGCAGCTTGGAGGCAGGAACCGCCTACGAGCAGTACTTC
-,TRBJ1-1,-,TRBV6-1,CASSDWGNTEAFF,TGTGCCAGCAGTGATTGGGGTAACACTGAAGCTTTCTTT
-,TRBJ1-2,-,TRBV27,CASKQSANYGYTF,TGTGCCAGCAAACAGTCCGCTAACTATGGCTACACCTTC
-,TRBJ1-2,-,TRBV2,CASSTGTNYGYTF,TGTGCCAGTTCGACAGGTACTAACTATGGCTACACCTTC
-,TRBJ1-4,TRBD1,TRBV19,CASRPDRGSGEKLFF,TGTGCCAGTAGGCCAGACAGGGGCTCAGGGGAAAAACTGTTTTTT
few,TRBJ1-1,-,TRBV4-3,CASSQVGNTEAFF,TGCGCCAGCAGCCAAGTAGGGAACACTGAAGCTTTCTTT
-,TRBJ1-6,-,TRBV4-3,CASSQAQDNSPLHF,TGCGCCAGCAGCCAAGCGCAAGATAATTCACCCCTCCACTTT
-,TRBJ1-1,-,TRBV20-1,CSARSDWMAFF,TGCAGTGCTAGATCGGACTGGATGGCTTTCTTT
-,TRBJ2-6,-,TRBV5-1,CASSLGQSGANVLTF,TGCGCCAGCAGCTTGGGGCAAAGTGGGGCCAACGTCCTGACTTTC
-,TRBJ2-2,-,TRBV6-5,CASSYSKATGELFF,TGTGCCAGCAGTTACTCGAAGGCGACCGGGGAGCTGTTTTTT
-,TRBJ1-3,-,TRBV30,CAWSTGSGNTIYF,TGTGCCTGGAGCACAGGCTCTGGAAACACCATATATTTT
-,TRBJ1-4,-,TRBV29-1,CSAGTGDEKLFF,TGCAGCGCCGGGACGGGGGATGAAAAACTGTTTTTT
-,TRBJ2-2,-,TRBV11-3,CASRGTGGTGELFF,TGTGCCAGCAGAGGGACCGGGGGCACCGGGGAGCTGTTTTTT
-,TRBJ1-5,TRBD1,TRBV18,CASSPEGAENQPQHF,TGTGCCAGCTCACCAGAGGGGGCGGAAAATCAGCCCCAGCATTTT
-,TRBJ1-5,TRBD1,TRBV16,CASSQAPGNRQGRQPQHF,TGTGCCAGCAGCCAAGCACCGGGTAATAGACAGGGTCGACAGCCCCAGCATTTT